This TCR beta chain was sequenced in a study of blood T cell repertoires in COVID-19 (TCRdb year 2020). Study-level background: Samples covering the acute and convalescent phases of COVID-19 were provided by collaborators in the United States, Italy and Spain. The samples were drawn from the first 160 participants of the ongoing ImmuneRACE study and from some 1,300 subjects provided by 6 global collaborators. The repertoires were released in a freely available public database meant as a resource for research on the immune response to SARS-CoV-2. Where available, HLA class I and class II types were taken from metadata supplied by the sample provider and were not determined by assay-based typing. The material from the prospective study consisted of cDNA or gDNA derived from T cells, B-cell-depleted T cells, or PBMCs. Subjects who had been exposed to COVID-19, were actively infected with it, or had recovered from it provided the deeply sampled blood TCRbeta repertoires that made up the dataset. Sample metadata almost always included a de-identified subject ID, COVID-19 status, age in years and sex. Study-wide findings and limitations: How much clinical and demographic metadata was included differed by source and by participant, and the metadata was provided uncurated.

This clone came up once. It lacks a known antigen. No qualities accompany the bases; no much larger clone lies one base away. TCRbeta CDR3 regions were amplified from genomic DNA using the immunoSEQ Assay, a bias-controlled multiplex PCR. Per the source publication's procedure: Within the assay, amplification of reference gene primers was used to estimate how many nucleated cells each sample contained. Sequence reads were collapsed and filtered to measure the absolute abundance of every unique TCRbeta CDR3 rearrangement. For each sample, productive Simpson clonality was calculated as the square root of Simpson's diversity index over productive rearrangements. TCRdb re-hosts the immuneACCESS table, in-frame sequences only. Its copies lack some clones; in the studies checked, an unresolved V gene accounts for under half of them, and the cause for the rest is not known. V, J and clone size are taken as reported in that table, and D and trimming were inferred from the DNA itself. For this sample there are about 210,000 clones; around nine tenths appear just once. The ten most abundant clones make up 1.5% to 2% of the sample.

The germline V gene yields SNHLY for CDR1 and FYNNEI for CDR2. The CDR3 spans 12 residues, from the cysteine through the phenylalanine. The DNA shown is the 36-base CDR3, in frame from base 1. Trimming accounts for 9 bases at V and 15 bases at J, while the number of junction bases matched to no gene is 13. Each collaborating institution followed its own protocols to collect whole blood in K2EDTA tubes. Collaborator samples were shipped for TCRbeta analysis as frozen whole blood, isolated PBMCs, or DNA extracted from either sample type. In this chain, TRBV2 is recombined with TRBJ2-1, with TRBD2 identical over 8 junction bases. Sequenced sample: peripheral blood. The source of this sequence is a man aged 18 to 29 with active or convalescent COVID-19. The CDR3 protein is CASVTGGGRPFF. The base sequence is TGTGCCAGTGTAACCGGGGGGGGCCGGCCGTTCTTC.